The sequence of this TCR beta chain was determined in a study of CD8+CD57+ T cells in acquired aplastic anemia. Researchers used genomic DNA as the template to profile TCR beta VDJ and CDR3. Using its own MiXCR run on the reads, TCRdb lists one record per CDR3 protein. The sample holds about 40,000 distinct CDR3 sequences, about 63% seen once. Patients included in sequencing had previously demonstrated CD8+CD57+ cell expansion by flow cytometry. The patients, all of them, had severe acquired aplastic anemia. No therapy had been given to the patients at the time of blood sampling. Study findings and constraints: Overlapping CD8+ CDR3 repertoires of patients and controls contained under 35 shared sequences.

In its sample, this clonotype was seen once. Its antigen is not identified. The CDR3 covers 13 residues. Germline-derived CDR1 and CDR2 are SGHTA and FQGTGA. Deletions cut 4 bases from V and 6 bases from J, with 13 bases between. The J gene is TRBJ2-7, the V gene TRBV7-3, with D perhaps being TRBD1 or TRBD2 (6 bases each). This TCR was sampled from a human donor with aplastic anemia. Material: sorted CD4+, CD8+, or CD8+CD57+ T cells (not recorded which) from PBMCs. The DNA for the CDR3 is TGTGCCAGCAGCTCCGTCGGGGGCTCCGAGCAGTACTTC. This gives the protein CASSSVGGSEQYF.